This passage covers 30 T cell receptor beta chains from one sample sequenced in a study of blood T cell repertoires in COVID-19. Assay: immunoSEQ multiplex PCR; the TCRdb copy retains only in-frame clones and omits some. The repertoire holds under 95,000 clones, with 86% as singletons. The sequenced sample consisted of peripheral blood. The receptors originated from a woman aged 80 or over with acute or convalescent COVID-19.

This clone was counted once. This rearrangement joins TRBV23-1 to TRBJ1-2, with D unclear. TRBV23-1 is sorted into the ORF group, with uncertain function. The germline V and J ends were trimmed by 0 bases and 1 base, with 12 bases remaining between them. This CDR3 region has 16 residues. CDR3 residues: CASSQSRHPVNYGYTF. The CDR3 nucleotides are TGCGCCAGCAGTCAATCGAGACACCCAGTTAACTATGGCTACACCTTC.

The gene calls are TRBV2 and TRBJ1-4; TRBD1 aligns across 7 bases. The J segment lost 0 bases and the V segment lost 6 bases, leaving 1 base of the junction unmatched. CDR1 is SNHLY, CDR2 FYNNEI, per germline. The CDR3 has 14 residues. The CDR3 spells CASRGTATNEKLFF. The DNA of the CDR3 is TGTGCCAGCAGGGGGACAGCAACTAATGAAAAACTGTTTTTT. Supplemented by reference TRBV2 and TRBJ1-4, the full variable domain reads EPEVTQTPSHQVTQMGQEVILRCVPISNHLYFYWYRQILGQKVEFLVSFYNNEISEKSEIFDDQFSVERPDGSNFTLKIRSTKLEDSAMYFCASRGTATNEKLFFGSGTQLSVL.

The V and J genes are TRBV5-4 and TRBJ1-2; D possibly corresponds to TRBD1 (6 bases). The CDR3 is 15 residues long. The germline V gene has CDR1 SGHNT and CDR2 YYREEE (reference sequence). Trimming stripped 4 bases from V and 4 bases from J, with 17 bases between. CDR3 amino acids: CASSTKTGTSYGYTF. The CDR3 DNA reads TGTGCCAGCAGCACCAAAACAGGGACAAGCTATGGCTACACCTTC.

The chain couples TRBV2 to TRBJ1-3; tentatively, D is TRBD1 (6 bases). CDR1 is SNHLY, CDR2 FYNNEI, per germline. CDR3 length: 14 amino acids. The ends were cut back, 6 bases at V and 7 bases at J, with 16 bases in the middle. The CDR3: CASSDDRIRNTIYF. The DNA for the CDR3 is TGTGCCAGCAGCGACGACAGGATTCGGAACACCATATATTTT.

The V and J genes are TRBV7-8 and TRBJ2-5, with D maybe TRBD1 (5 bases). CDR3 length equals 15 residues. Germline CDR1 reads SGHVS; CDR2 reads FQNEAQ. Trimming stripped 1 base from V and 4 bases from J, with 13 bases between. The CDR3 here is CASSLVTRQSETQYF. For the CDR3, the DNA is TGTGCCAGCAGCTTAGTAACGCGACAGTCAGAGACCCAGTACTTC.

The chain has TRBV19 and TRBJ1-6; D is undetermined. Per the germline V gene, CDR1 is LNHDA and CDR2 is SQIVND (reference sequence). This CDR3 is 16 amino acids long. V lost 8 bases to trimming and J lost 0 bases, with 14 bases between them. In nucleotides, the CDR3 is TGTGCCAGTTCCGATGAGGAAAGCTCCTATAATTCACCCCTCCACTTT. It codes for CASSDEESSYNSPLHF.

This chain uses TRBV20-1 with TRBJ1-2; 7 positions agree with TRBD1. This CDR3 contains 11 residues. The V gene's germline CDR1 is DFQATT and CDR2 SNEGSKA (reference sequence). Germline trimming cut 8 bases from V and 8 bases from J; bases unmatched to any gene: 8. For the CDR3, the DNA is TGCAGTCTCACAGGGGCTGAGGGCTACACCTTC. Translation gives CSLTGAEGYTF.

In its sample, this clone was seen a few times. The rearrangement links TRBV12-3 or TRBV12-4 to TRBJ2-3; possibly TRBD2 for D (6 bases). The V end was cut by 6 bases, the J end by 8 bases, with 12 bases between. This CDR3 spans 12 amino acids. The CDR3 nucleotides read TGTGCCAGCAGCCCCGACGGGGGTACGCAGTATTTT. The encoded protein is CASSPDGGTQYF.

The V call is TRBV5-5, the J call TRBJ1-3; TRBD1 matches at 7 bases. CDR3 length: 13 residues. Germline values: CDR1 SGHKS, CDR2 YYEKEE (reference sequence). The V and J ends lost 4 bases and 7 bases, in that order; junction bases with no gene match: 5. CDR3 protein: CASSGDSLNTIYF. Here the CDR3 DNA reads TGTGCCAGCAGCGGGGACAGTTTGAACACCATATATTTT.

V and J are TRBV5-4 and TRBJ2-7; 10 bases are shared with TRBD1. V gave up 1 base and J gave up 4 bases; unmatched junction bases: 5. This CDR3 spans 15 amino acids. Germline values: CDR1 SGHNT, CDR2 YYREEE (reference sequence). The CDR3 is CASSLSDRGPYEQYF. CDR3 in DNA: TGTGCCAGCAGCTTGTCCGACAGGGGGCCGTACGAGCAGTACTTC.

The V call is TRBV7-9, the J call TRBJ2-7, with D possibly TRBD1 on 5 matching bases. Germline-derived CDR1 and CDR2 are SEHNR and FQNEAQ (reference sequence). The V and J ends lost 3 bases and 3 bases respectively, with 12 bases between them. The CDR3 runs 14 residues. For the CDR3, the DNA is TGTGCCAGCAGCTTTGGGCAGGGTATCTACGAGCAGTACTTC. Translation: CASSFGQGIYEQYF.

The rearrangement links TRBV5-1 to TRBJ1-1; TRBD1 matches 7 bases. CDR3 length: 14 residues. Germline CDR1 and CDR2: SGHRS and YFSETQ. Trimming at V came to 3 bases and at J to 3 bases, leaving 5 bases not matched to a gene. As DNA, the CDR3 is TGCGCCAGCAGCTCGACAGGGTCGGACACTGAAGCTTTCTTT. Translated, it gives CASSSTGSDTEAFF.

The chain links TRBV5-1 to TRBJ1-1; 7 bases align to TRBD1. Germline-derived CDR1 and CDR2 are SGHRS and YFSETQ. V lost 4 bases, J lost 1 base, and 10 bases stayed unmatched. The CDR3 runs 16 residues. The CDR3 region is CASSPRPTGRNTEAFF. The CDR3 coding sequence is TGCGCCAGCAGCCCTAGGCCGACAGGGCGGAACACTGAAGCTTTCTTT.

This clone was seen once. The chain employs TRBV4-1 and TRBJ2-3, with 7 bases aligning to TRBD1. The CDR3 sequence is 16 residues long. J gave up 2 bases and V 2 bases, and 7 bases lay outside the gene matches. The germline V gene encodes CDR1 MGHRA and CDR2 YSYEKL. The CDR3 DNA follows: TGCGCCAGCAGCCAATCTAGGACAGGCGACACAGATACGCAGTATTTT. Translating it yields CASSQSRTGDTDTQYF.

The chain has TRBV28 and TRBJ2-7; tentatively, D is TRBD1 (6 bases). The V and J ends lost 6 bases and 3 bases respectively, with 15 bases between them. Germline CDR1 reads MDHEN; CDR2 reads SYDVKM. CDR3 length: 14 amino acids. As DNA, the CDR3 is TGTGCCAGCAGGCCCTTCAGGGGCTTCTACGAGCAGTACTTC. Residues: CASRPFRGFYEQYF.

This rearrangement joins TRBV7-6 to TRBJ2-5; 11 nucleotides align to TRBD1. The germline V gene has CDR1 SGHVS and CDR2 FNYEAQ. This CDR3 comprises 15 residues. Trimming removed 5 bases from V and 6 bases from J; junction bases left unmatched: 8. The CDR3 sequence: CASSPPGTGGQTQYF. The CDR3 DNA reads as TGTGCCAGCAGCCCCCCCGGGACAGGGGGACAGACCCAGTACTTC. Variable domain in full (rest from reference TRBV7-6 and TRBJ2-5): GAGVSQSPRYKVTKRGQDVALRCDPISGHVSLYWYRQALGQGPEFLTYFNYEAQQDKSGLPNDRFSAERPEGSISTLTIQRTEQRDSAMYRCASSPPGTGGQTQYFGPGTRLLVL.

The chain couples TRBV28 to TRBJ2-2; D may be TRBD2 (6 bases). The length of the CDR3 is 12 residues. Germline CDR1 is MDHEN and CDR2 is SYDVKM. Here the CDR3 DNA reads TGTGCTAGTAGCGGACCCACCGGGGAGCTGTTTTTT. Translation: CASSGPTGELFF.

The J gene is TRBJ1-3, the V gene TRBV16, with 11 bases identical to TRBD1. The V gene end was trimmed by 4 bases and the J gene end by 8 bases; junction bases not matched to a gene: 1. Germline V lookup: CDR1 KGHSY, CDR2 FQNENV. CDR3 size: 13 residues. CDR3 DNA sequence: TGTGCCAGCAGCCGGGACAGGGGGGACACCATATATTTT. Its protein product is CASSRDRGDTIYF.

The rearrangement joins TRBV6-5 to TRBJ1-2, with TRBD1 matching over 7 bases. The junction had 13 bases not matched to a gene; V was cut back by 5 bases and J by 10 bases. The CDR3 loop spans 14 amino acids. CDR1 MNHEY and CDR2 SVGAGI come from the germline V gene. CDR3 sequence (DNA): TGTGCCAGCAGTCCGATAGACAGGGATAAGCTCTACACCTTC. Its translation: CASSPIDRDKLYTF.

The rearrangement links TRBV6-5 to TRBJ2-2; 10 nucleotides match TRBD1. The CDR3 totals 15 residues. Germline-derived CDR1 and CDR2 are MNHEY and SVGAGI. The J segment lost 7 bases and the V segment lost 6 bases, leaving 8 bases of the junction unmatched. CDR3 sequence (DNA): TGTGCCAGCAGCCGAGACAGGGGGCCTAGCGGGGAGCTGTTTTTT. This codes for CASSRDRGPSGELFF.

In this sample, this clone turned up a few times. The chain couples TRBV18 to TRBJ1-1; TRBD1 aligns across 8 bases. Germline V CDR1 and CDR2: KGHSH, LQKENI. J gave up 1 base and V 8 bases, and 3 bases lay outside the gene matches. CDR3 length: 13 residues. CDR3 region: CASHGQGNTEAFF. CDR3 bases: TGTGCCAGCCATGGACAGGGGAACACTGAAGCTTTCTTT.

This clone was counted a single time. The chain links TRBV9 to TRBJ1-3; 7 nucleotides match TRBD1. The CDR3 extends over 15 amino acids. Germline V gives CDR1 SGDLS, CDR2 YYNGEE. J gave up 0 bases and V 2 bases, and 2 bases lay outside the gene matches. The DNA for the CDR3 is TGTGCCAGCAGCGTTACAGGGGCCTCTGGAAACACCATATATTTT. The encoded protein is CASSVTGASGNTIYF.

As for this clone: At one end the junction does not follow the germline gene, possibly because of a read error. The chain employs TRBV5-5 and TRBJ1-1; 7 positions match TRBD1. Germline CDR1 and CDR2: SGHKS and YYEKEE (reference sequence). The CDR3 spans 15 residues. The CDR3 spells CASSLYPQGNAEAFF. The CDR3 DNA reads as TGTGCCAGCAGCTTGTACCCACAGGGGAACGCTGAAGCTTTCTTT.

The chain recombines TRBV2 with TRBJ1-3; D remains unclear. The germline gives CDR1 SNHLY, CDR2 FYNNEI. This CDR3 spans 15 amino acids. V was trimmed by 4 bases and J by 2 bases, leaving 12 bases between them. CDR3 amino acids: CASSASREAGNTIYF. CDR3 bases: TGTGCCAGCAGTGCGTCCCGAGAGGCTGGAAACACCATATATTTT.

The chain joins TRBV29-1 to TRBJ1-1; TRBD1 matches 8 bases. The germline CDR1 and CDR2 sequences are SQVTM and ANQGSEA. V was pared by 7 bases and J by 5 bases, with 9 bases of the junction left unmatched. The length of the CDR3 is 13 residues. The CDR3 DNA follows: TGCAGCGCGAGGACAGGGATAGGGACTGAAGCTTTCTTT. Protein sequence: CSARTGIGTEAFF.

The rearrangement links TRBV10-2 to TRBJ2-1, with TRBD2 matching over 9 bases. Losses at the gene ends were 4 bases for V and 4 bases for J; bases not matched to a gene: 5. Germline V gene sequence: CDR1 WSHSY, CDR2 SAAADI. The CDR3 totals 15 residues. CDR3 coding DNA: TGCGCCAGCAGTGGGCGGGGGGGGACGTACAATGAGCAGTTCTTC. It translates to CASSGRGGTYNEQFF.

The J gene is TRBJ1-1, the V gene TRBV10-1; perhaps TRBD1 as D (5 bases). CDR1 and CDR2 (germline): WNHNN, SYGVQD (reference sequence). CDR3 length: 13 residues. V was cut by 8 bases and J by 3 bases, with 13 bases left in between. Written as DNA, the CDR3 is TGCGCCAGCTCGGGGGACCGGTACACTGAAGCTTTCTTT. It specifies CASSGDRYTEAFF.

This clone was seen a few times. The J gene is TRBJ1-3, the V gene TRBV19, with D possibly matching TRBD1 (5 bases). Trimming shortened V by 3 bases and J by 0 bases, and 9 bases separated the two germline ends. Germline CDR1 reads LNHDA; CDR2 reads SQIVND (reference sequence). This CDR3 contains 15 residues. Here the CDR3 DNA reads TGTGCCAGTAGTATCCGACAGAGCTCTGGAAACACCATATATTTT. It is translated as CASSIRQSSGNTIYF. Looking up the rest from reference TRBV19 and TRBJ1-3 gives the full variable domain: DGGITQSPKYLFRKEGQNVTLSCEQNLNHDAMYWYRQDPGQGLRLIYYSQIVNDFQKGDIAEGYSVSREKKESFPLTVTSAQKNPTAFYLCASSIRQSSGNTIYFGEGSWLTVV.

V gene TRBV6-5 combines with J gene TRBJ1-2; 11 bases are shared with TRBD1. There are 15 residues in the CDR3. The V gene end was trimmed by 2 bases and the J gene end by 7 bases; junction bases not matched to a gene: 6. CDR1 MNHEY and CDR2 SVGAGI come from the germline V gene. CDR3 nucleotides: TGTGCCAGCAGTTACATGGGACAGGGGGTAGGTGGCTACACCTTC. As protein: CASSYMGQGVGGYTF.

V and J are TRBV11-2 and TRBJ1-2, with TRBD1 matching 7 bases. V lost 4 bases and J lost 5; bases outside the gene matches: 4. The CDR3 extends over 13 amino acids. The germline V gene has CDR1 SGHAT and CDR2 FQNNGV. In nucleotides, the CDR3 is TGTGCCAGCAGCTGGGACAGTCAGTATGGCTACACCTTC. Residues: CASSWDSQYGYTF.